The 26 T cell receptor beta chains below all came from one sample that was sequenced in a study of relationships among human T cell subsets. CD8+ T cells were isolated by anti-CD4 multisort bead depletion, then anti-CD8 bead selection. The T cell receptor alpha and beta CDR3 regions were amplified from mRNA by semiquantitative ARM-PCR. Exponential amplification used communal superprimers after tagged nested gene-specific primers in ARM-PCR. TCRdb fed the multiplex PCR reads into MiXCR, producing one record per CDR3 protein. The repertoire consists of 5,000 to 6,500 distinct CDR3 sequences, with less than 80% occurring once and the leading ten covering around three fifths. Material: CD8+ T cells sorted from blood. All receptors derive from a man aged 35-49 years in good health.

Here the CDR3 DNA reads TGTGCCAGCAGCCAACCGGAAATCAGCACAGATACGCAGTATTTT. Translated, it gives CASSQPEISTDTQYF. V usage is TRBV4-2 and J usage is TRBJ2-3; no firm D call. V was cut by 2 bases and J by 0 bases, with 9 bases left in between. Germline CDR1 is LGHNA and CDR2 is YNFKEQ. The CDR3 is 15 amino acids.

J is TRBJ2-1 and V is TRBV20-1; no firm D call. This CDR3 comprises 13 residues. CDR1 DFQATT and CDR2 SNEGSKA come from the germline V gene (reference sequence). Trimming shortened V by 7 bases and J by 2 bases, and 12 bases separated the two germline ends. The DNA for the CDR3 is TGCAGTGTACCGACTGACGCCTACAATGAGCAGTTCTTC. Protein product: CSVPTDAYNEQFF.

The chain carries TRBV12-3 or TRBV12-4 and TRBJ1-1; D uncertain. The CDR3 spans 14 residues. The V end lost 6 bases, the J end lost 8 bases, and 19 bases lay between the germline ends. CDR3 DNA sequence: TGTGCCAGCAGCCTTACCTGGGTCAAGGCAGAAGCTTTCTTT. This translates into CASSLTWVKAEAFF.

With regard to this clonotype: One end of the junction varies from germline; a read error may be responsible. The genes are TRBV4-1 and TRBJ1-2; 8 positions agree with TRBD1. The CDR3 extends over 14 amino acids. Germline assignment: CDR1 MGHRA and CDR2 YSYEKL. CDR3 nucleotide sequence: TGCGTCAGCAGCCGAGAACAGGGGGACTATGGCTACACCTTC. Translated: CVSSREQGDYGYTF.

This clonotype was detected only a few times. V usage is TRBV7-8 and J usage is TRBJ2-3; 8 bases map to TRBD1. The V and J ends lost 1 base and 2 bases, in that order; junction bases with no gene match: 8. This CDR3 comprises 17 residues. Looked up from germline, CDR1 is SGHVS and CDR2 is FQNEAQ. CDR3 residues: CASSLDYRGTPTDTQYF. The DNA for the CDR3 is TGTGCCAGCAGCTTAGACTACAGGGGGACCCCCACAGATACGCAGTATTTT.

This clonotype is deemed medium-sized (0.01 to 0.1%). The genes are TRBV28 and TRBJ2-7, with D possibly TRBD1 on 5 matching bases. This CDR3 is 14 amino acids long. From germline, CDR1 is MDHEN and CDR2 SYDVKM. Trimming cost V 6 bases and J 10 bases, with 22 bases left between them. CDR3 bases: TGTGCCAGCAGCCTGTCTTTGGGGCTAGGGGCACAGTACTTC. It translates to CASSLSLGLGAQYF.

The gene calls are TRBV11-2 and TRBJ2-3, with D uncertain. Looked up from germline, CDR1 is SGHAT and CDR2 is FQNNGV. There are 15 residues in the CDR3. Between the trimmed V and J ends, which lost 5 bases and 0 bases, there was a span of 12 bases. CDR3 DNA: TGTGCCAGCAGCGGCGGATTAACTAGCACAGATACGCAGTATTTT. It yields the protein CASSGGLTSTDTQYF.

The chain employs TRBV12-3 or TRBV12-4 and TRBJ2-1; 10 positions match TRBD2. With V trimmed by 6 bases and J by 6 bases, 8 bases remained unmatched. The CDR3 runs to 15 residues. CDR3 sequence: CASSLPAGGGNEQFF. CDR3 nucleotide sequence: TGTGCCAGCAGCCTCCCAGCGGGAGGGGGCAATGAGCAGTTCTTC.

V gene TRBV11-3 combines with J gene TRBJ2-1, with D hard to call. CDR3 length: 13 amino acids. Germline V gene data show CDR1 as SGHNT and CDR2 as YENEEA. The ends were cut back, 5 bases at V and 5 bases at J, with 10 bases in the middle. CDR3 sequence: CASSPSGDNEQFF. Here the CDR3 DNA reads TGTGCCAGCAGCCCCTCTGGGGACAATGAGCAGTTCTTC.

By share of the sample, this clonotype is large. V usage is TRBV5-6 and J usage is TRBJ2-7; a possible D gene is TRBD1 (6 bases). Germline-derived CDR1 and CDR2 are SGHDT and YYEEEE. With 0 bases removed from V and 6 bases from J, the gap between germline ends came to 7 bases. The CDR3 totals 12 residues. In nucleotides, the CDR3 is TGTGCCAGCAGCTTGGTCAGGGGCGAGCAGTACTTC. Residues: CASSLVRGEQYF.

This chain links TRBV27 with TRBJ2-3; tentative D call: TRBD2 (5 bases). Germline CDR1 MNHEY, CDR2 SMNVEV (reference sequence). Trimming cost V 0 bases and J 5 bases, with 9 bases left between them. The CDR3 is 14 amino acids. CDR3 coding DNA: TGTGCCAGCAGTTTATCGGGAGTGGGAGATACGCAGTATTTT. This codes for CASSLSGVGDTQYF.

CDR3 in DNA: TGTGCCAGCAGTGACGGGACAGGCACAGATACGCAGTATTTT. It encodes CASSDGTGTDTQYF. V usage is TRBV6-4 and J usage is TRBJ2-3, with 7 nucleotides matching TRBD1. CDR3 length: 14 amino acids. Trimming removed 2 bases from V and 1 base from J; junction bases left unmatched: 0. CDR1 and CDR2 (germline): MRHNA, SNTAGT.

This clonotype was seen a single time. The chain has TRBV11-3 and TRBJ2-1; D perhaps matches TRBD2 (5 bases). Germline V gives CDR1 SGHNT, CDR2 YENEEA. With 1 base removed from V and 5 bases from J, the gap between germline ends came to 12 bases. The CDR3 totals 15 residues. CDR3 nucleotides: TGTGCCAGCAGCTTAGTTCATAGCGTGAACAATGAGCAGTTCTTC. Protein product: CASSLVHSVNNEQFF.

This clonotype was found once. The V call is TRBV5-1, the J call TRBJ2-7; 9 bases line up with TRBD2. In germline, CDR1 is SGHRS, CDR2 YFSETQ. J lost 3 bases, V lost 4 bases, and 8 bases had no gene match. The CDR3 is 15 residues long. CDR3 DNA: TGCGCCAGCAGCCCGACTAGCGGAGGCCACTACGAGCAGTACTTC. This gives the protein CASSPTSGGHYEQYF.

The chain has TRBV5-1 and TRBJ2-1; 7 bases map to TRBD1. Germline lookup yields CDR1 SGHRS and CDR2 YFSETQ. The CDR3 covers 14 residues. V lost 5 bases, J lost 4 bases, and 6 bases stayed unmatched. CDR3 sequence reads: CASRNRDSYNEQFF. For the CDR3, the DNA is TGCGCCAGCAGGAACCGGGACAGTTACAATGAGCAGTTCTTC.

This clonotype came up a few times. The junction differs from germline at one of its ends, possibly a read error. V and J are TRBV28 and TRBJ1-1; D uncertain. The CDR3 totals 12 residues. In germline, CDR1 is MDHEN, CDR2 SYDVKM. The CDR3 reads CASKSFGSEALF. The CDR3 DNA reads as TGTGCCAGCAAATCATTCGGGTCTGAAGCTCTCTTT.

The rearrangement links TRBV6-1 to TRBJ2-7; 10 bases fit TRBD2. The V gene end was trimmed by 4 bases and the J gene end by 0 bases; junction bases not matched to a gene: 12. Germline values: CDR1 MNHNS, CDR2 SASEGT. The CDR3 length is 18 residues. CDR3 in amino acids: CASSVYSSGRLHSYEQYF. CDR3 DNA sequence: TGTGCCAGCAGTGTCTATTCTAGCGGGAGACTACACTCCTACGAGCAGTACTTC.

This sequence joins TRBV28 and TRBJ1-1, with D tentatively TRBD1 (5 bases). The CDR3 contains 16 residues. Germline-derived CDR1 and CDR2 are MDHEN and SYDVKM. Deletions cut 5 bases from V and 3 bases from J, with 19 bases between. CDR3 coding DNA: TGTGCCAGCAGTAAAACTCGGGGGATACCTGACACTGAAGCTTTCTTT. This translates into CASSKTRGIPDTEAFF.

CDR3 amino acids: CASSLGQYSYEQYF. The CDR3, as DNA: TGTGCCAGCAGCTTGGGACAGTACTCCTACGAGCAGTACTTC. The chain joins TRBV5-6 to TRBJ2-7; a weak D match, TRBD1 (5 bases). Germline V gives CDR1 SGHDT, CDR2 YYEEEE. With 0 bases removed from V and 0 bases from J, the gap between germline ends came to 7 bases. The CDR3 contains 14 residues.

In its sample, this clonotype was seen a few times. The V and J genes are TRBV14 and TRBJ2-7; 9 bases map to TRBD2. Germline values: CDR1 SGHDN, CDR2 FVKESK. V was pared by 4 bases and J by 5 bases, with 6 bases of the junction left unmatched. This CDR3 is built from 14 residues. The CDR3 DNA reads as TGTGCCAGCAGCCTGGGGACTAGCCTAGACGAGCAGTACTTC. Protein sequence: CASSLGTSLDEQYF.

The chain uses TRBV6-5 and TRBJ2-7, with D possibly matching TRBD2 (5 bases). The V gene lost 2 bases and the J gene lost 7 bases, with 12 bases spanning the gap. The CDR3 is 13 amino acids. Germline lookup yields CDR1 MNHEY and CDR2 SVGAGI. The CDR3 spells CASSYGLAEEQYF. Here the CDR3 DNA reads TGTGCCAGCAGTTACGGGCTAGCCGAGGAGCAGTACTTC.

The CDR3 region is CASSSNRVDYGYTF. The CDR3, as DNA: TGTGCCAGCAGCTCCAACAGGGTCGACTATGGCTACACCTTC. The rearrangement links TRBV7-9 to TRBJ1-2; D perhaps matches TRBD1 (6 bases). V lost 4 bases and J lost 3, with 12 bases in between. The CDR3 has 14 residues. Germline CDR1 SEHNR, CDR2 FQNEAQ (reference sequence).

The chain carries TRBV14 and TRBJ2-7, with D maybe TRBD1 (5 bases). Trimming removed 11 bases at V and 0 bases at J, with 17 bases between. CDR1 is SGHDN, CDR2 FVKESK, per germline. The CDR3 loop spans 14 amino acids. The CDR3 DNA follows: TGTGCCGCTAAGGGGCTAGGGCGCTCCTACGAGCAGTACTTC. Protein product: CAAKGLGRSYEQYF.

This clonotype occurred a few times. The J gene is TRBJ1-5, the V gene TRBV28, with TRBD1 identical over 7 bases. This CDR3 is built from 13 residues. CDR1 is MDHEN and CDR2 is SYDVKM in the germline V gene. Germline trimming cut 8 bases from V and 1 base from J; bases unmatched to any gene: 2. CDR3 DNA: TGTGCCAGCTCACAGGGGAGCAATCAGCCCCAGCATTTT. Translated: CASSQGSNQPQHF.

The chain is built from TRBV6-2 or TRBV6-3 and TRBJ2-1, with 8 bases matching TRBD2. Losses at the gene ends were 4 bases for V and 4 bases for J; bases not matched to a gene: 3. The CDR3 covers 14 residues. Germline-derived CDR1 and CDR2 are MNHEY and SVGEGT. CDR3 in amino acids: CASSLGLEYNEQFF. As DNA, the CDR3 is TGTGCCAGCAGTTTGGGACTAGAGTACAATGAGCAGTTCTTC.

This chain connects TRBV20-1 to TRBJ2-5, with no clear D. The V end lost 0 bases, the J end lost 4 bases, and 3 bases lay between the germline ends. CDR3 length: 11 amino acids. CDR1 and CDR2 from the germline V gene are DFQATT and SNEGSKA (reference sequence). The chain's CDR3 is CSAREGETQYF. The CDR3 nucleotides are TGCAGTGCTAGAGAGGGAGAGACCCAGTACTTC.